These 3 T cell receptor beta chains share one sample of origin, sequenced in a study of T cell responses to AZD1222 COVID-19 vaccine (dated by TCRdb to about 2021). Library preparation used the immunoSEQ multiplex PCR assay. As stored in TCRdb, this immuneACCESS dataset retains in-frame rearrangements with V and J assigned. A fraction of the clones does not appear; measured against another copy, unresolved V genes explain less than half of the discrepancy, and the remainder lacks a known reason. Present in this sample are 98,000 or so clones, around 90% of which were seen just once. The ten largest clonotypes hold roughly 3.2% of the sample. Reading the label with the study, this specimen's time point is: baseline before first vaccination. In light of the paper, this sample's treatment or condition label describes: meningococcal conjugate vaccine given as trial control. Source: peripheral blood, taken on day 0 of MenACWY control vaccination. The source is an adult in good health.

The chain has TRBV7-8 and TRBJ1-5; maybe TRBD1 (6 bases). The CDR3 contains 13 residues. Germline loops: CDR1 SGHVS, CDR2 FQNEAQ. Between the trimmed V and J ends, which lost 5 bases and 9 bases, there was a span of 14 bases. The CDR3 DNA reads TGTGCCAGCAGCCCCCGGGGGGCTCGGCCCCAGCATTTT. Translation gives CASSPRGARPQHF.

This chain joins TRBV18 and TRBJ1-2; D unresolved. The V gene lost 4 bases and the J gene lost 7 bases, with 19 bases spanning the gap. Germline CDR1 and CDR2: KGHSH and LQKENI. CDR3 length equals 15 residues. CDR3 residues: CASSLDTAFGSGYTF. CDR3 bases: TGTGCCAGCTCACTTGACACAGCTTTCGGTAGTGGCTACACCTTC.

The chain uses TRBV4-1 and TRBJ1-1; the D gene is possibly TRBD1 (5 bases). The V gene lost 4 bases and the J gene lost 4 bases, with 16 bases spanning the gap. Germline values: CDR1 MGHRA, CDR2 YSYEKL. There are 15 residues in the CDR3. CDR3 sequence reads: CASSLADTASTEAFF. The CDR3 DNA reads TGCGCCAGCAGCCTCGCGGACACGGCGAGCACTGAAGCTTTCTTT.